At least ten counts were recorded for the clone carrying this TCR beta chain. Antigen: not known. The data are from a study of metastatic and nonmetastatic thyroid tumors. TCRdb re-clonotyped the PCR reads via MiXCR. The sample consists of under 50,000 clones, 15% to 20% of them appearing once. Germline assignment: CDR1 MNHEY and CDR2 SVGAGI. CDR3 length: 15 residues. Trimming shortened V by 2 bases and J by 4 bases, and 12 bases separated the two germline ends. Findings and caveats of the study: It was reportedly found that TCR beta diversity was significantly higher in malignant thyroid tumors than in benign nodules, a difference seen in both blood and tumor samples.

Thyroid surgery was preceded by no treatment in any patient. This chain uses TRBV6-5 with TRBJ2-1; D perhaps matches TRBD2 (6 bases). This TCR was sampled from a female donor with papillary thyroid cancer or a benign thyroid nodule (not recorded which). Some clones in this sample may be carry-over from other donors' samples. Source material: tumor tissue. DNA for the CDR3: TGTGCCAGCAGTTACGAGGGAGGAGGGTACAATGAGCAGTTCTTC. It translates to CASSYEGGGYNEQFF.